Shown below are 16 T cell receptor beta chains from a single sample sequenced in a study of Graves' ophthalmopathy and Graves' hyperthyroidism. The authors amplified TCR beta CDR3 regions from RNA transcripts. First-round RT-PCR used HTBI primers; second-round multiplex PCR followed. TCRdb passed the multiplex PCR reads through MiXCR, listing each CDR3 protein once. Seen here are about 480,000 distinct CDR3 sequences, roughly 14% observed once, and the top ten hold around 9.8%. The specimen was blood. Receptor source: a woman aged 30 to 39 with Graves' ophthalmopathy.

This clonotype has a count of ten or more. The V gene is TRBV12-3 or TRBV12-4, the J gene TRBJ1-1; no reliable D call. This CDR3 is 11 amino acids long. V was shortened by 1 base and J by 10 bases, with 7 bases between the two germline ends. Written as DNA, the CDR3 is TGTGCCAGCAGTTTAGACAGTCGAGCTTTCTTT. Translation gives CASSLDSRAFF.

At least ten counts were recorded for this clonotype. The chain recombines TRBV30 with TRBJ2-7, with TRBD2 matching 12 bases. CDR1 and CDR2 (germline): GTSNPN, SVGIG (reference sequence). The CDR3 runs 17 residues. Trimming at V came to 4 bases and at J to 4 bases, leaving 14 bases not matched to a gene. This chain's CDR3 is CAWTHSNRLAGVYEQYF. In DNA form, the CDR3 reads TGTGCCTGGACACACTCGAACAGACTAGCGGGGGTATACGAGCAGTACTTC.

This clonotype occurred many times. CDR3 DNA sequence: TGTGCCAGTAAACTCCGGGACGGATATGGCTACACCTTC. It encodes CASKLRDGYGYTF. The chain recombines TRBV19 with TRBJ1-2; tentative D call: TRBD1 (5 bases). Trimming pared 7 bases from V and 5 bases from J, leaving 14 bases between. The CDR3 is made up of 13 amino acids. The germline gives CDR1 LNHDA, CDR2 SQIVND (reference sequence).

This clonotype was counted at least ten times. CDR3 protein: CASSLKVNTEAFF. The CDR3 DNA is TGTGCCAGCAGTTTGAAGGTGAACACTGAAGCTTTCTTT. This rearrangement joins TRBV12-3 or TRBV12-4 to TRBJ1-1; no clear D. With 3 bases removed from V and 0 bases from J, the gap between germline ends came to 5 bases. The CDR3 consists of 13 residues.

This clonotype was recorded many times. The rearrangement links TRBV11-3 to TRBJ2-7, with 11 bases matching TRBD2. This CDR3 is 17 amino acids long. The J segment lost 0 bases and the V segment lost 5 bases, leaving 9 bases of the junction unmatched. Germline assignment: CDR1 SGHNT and CDR2 YENEEA. The CDR3 DNA follows: TGTGCCAGCAGCCCAAGGTCTAGCGGGGGGACCTCCTACGAGCAGTACTTC. Translated, it gives CASSPRSSGGTSYEQYF.

The chain joins TRBV30 to TRBJ1-1; D uncertain. The germline V and J ends were trimmed by 2 bases and 1 base, with 14 bases remaining between them. The CDR3 is 15 residues long. The germline gives CDR1 GTSNPN, CDR2 SVGIG (reference sequence). The CDR3 DNA reads as TGTGCCTGGAGTCGTCTGACACGGCAGAACACTGAAGCTTTCTTT. Translation gives CAWSRLTRQNTEAFF.

This clonotype occurred a few times. V gene TRBV4-1 combines with J gene TRBJ2-7; D gene uncertain. The germline V gene encodes CDR1 MGHRA and CDR2 YSYEKL. Trimming left V 1 base short and J 7 bases short, with 17 bases between. This CDR3 has 15 amino acids. CDR3 sequence: CASSQGRKLFLEQYF. For the CDR3, the DNA is TGCGCCAGCAGCCAAGGTCGCAAATTGTTCTTGGAGCAGTACTTC.

The table lists this clonotype with many counts. The chain links TRBV19 to TRBJ1-2, with unresolved D. Germline values: CDR1 LNHDA, CDR2 SQIVND (reference sequence). V gave up 5 bases and J gave up 5 bases, with 15 bases separating them. This CDR3 comprises 14 residues. CDR3 nucleotides: TGTGCCAGTAGTCAACCCCCCCCACGTTATGGCTACACCTTC. Protein: CASSQPPPRYGYTF.

This clonotype was found many times. V usage is TRBV6-1 and J usage is TRBJ1-2; D call uncertain. The CDR3 loop spans 14 amino acids. Per germline, CDR1 MNHNS and CDR2 SASEGT. V dropped 2 bases and J dropped 3 bases, with 10 bases sitting between them. CDR3 DNA: TGTGCCAGCAGTGAAAGAGGACGGTACTATGGCTACACCTTC. Translating gives CASSERGRYYGYTF.

This clonotype was counted many times. CDR3 nucleotides: TGTGCCAGTAGTATCGATCAGCGGGAGGGCCGGTACGAGCAGTACTTC. This sequence encodes CASSIDQREGRYEQYF. The chain links TRBV19 to TRBJ2-7, with 10 bases fitting TRBD2. Losses at the gene ends were 3 bases for V and 4 bases for J; bases not matched to a gene: 9. Looked up from germline, CDR1 is LNHDA and CDR2 is SQIVND (reference sequence). The CDR3 totals 16 residues. Using reference TRBV19 and TRBJ2-7 for the parts outside the CDR3, the full variable domain is DGGITQSPKYLFRKEGQNVTLSCEQNLNHDAMYWYRQDPGQGLRLIYYSQIVNDFQKGDIAEGYSVSREKKESFPLTVTSAQKNPTAFYLCASSIDQREGRYEQYFGPGTRLTVT.

This clonotype was detected ten times or more. The V and J genes are TRBV11-2 and TRBJ2-2; no reliable D call. The CDR3 has 11 residues. Germline V gene sequence: CDR1 SGHAT, CDR2 FQNNGV. V lost 11 bases and J lost 2, with 6 bases in between. The CDR3 DNA reads as TGTGCCGGCTTCAACACCGGGGAGCTGTTTTTT. Translated, it gives CAGFNTGELFF.

This clonotype was detected many times. The chain joins TRBV11-2 to TRBJ1-2, with 9 bases lining up with TRBD1. In germline, CDR1 is SGHAT, CDR2 FQNNGV. V was pared by 6 bases and J by 4 bases, with 9 bases of the junction left unmatched. The CDR3 runs to 15 residues. The DNA of the CDR3 is TGTGCCAGCAGGTTAACAGGGGGCGCTGGCTATGGCTACACCTTC. Residues: CASRLTGGAGYGYTF.

Ten or more counts support this clonotype. Here the CDR3 DNA reads TGTGCCAGCAAGACAGGCGCGGACACCGGGGAGCTGTTTTTT. It translates to CASKTGADTGELFF. The chain recombines TRBV2 with TRBJ2-2, with D possibly being TRBD1 (6 bases). CDR1 is SNHLY, CDR2 FYNNEI, per germline. This CDR3 contains 14 residues. The ends were cut back, 7 bases at V and 3 bases at J, with 12 bases in the middle.

This clonotype was seen repeatedly, ten times or more. V gene TRBV10-3 combines with J gene TRBJ2-2, with TRBD2 identical over 12 bases. CDR1 and CDR2 from the germline V gene are ENHRY and SYGVKD. V lost 4 bases to trimming and J lost 0 bases; unmatched junction nucleotides: 6. The CDR3 sequence is 18 residues long. The DNA of the CDR3 is TGTGCCATCAGTGGACTAGCGGGGGAGTTCGCGAACACCGGGGAGCTGTTTTTT. Amino acid sequence: CAISGLAGEFANTGELFF.

Regarding this clonotype: At one of its ends the junction is not consistent with the germline gene, which may arise from a read error. The chain uses TRBV7-9 and TRBJ2-2; tentatively, D is TRBD1 or TRBD2 (5 bases each). Looked up from germline, CDR1 is SEHNR and CDR2 is FQNEAQ (reference sequence). CDR3 length equals 14 residues. CDR3 region: CASSRDLNTWELFF. The CDR3 nucleotides are TGTGCCAGCAGCAGGGACCTGAACACCTGGGAGCTGTTTTTT.

Many counts were recorded for this clonotype. This rearrangement joins TRBV12-3 or TRBV12-4 to TRBJ2-2, with D unclear. Trimming took 5 bases from V and 3 from J, leaving 7 bases between them. The CDR3 runs to 13 residues. CDR3 residues: CASSPLYTGELFF. Here the CDR3 DNA reads TGTGCCAGCAGTCCTTTATACACCGGGGAGCTGTTTTTT.